The TCR beta chain under discussion was sequenced for a study of tumor T cells in aggressive B-cell lymphoma. Germline assignment: CDR1 MGHRA and CDR2 YSYEKL. The CDR3 totals 15 residues. Trimming cost V 3 bases and J 1 base; bases outside gene matches: 5. Generated by immunoSEQ multiplex PCR, the TCRdb table keeps only in-frame clones and is missing some. The sample includes a few thousand clones, 85% of them seen just once. Specimen: tumor tissue. The J gene is TRBJ1-1, the V gene TRBV4-1; TRBD1 matches 7 bases. This receptor was identified in an adult with diffuse large B cell lymphoma. The CDR3, as DNA: TGCGCCAGCAGCCAGGCGACAGGGACGAACACTGAAGCTTTCTTT. As protein: CASSQATGTNTEAFF.